This is a list of T cell receptor beta chains from one sample in a study of human T cells and chemical hapten exposure. TCRdb reprocessed the RACE reads with MiXCR, giving one entry per CDR3 protein. The sample holds roughly 86,000 distinct CDR3 sequences; over 9.5% are singletons and the top ten take 2% to 2.5%. The sequences come from whole blood, collected in connection with sensitization to the hapten diphenylcyclopropenone (DPC). The receptors here all came from a man aged 40-55 years with alopecia areata. Some clones in this sample may be carry-over from other donors' samples. The CDR3 runs from the conserved cysteine through the conserved F or W. The D gene is left open where the match is weak. Only some rows state a clone size, as once, few, many or a class for expanded clones.

V	J	D	size	DNA	CDR3
TRBV30	TRBJ2-5	NA	NA	TGTGCCTGGAGTGTATCGAGCCACCAAGAGACCCAGTACTTC	CAWSVSSHQETQYF
TRBV7-2	TRBJ2-3	TRBD2	NA	TGTGCCAGCAGCTCCCCGGGACTAGCGGGGGGGAGCACAGATACGCAGTATTTT	CASSSPGLAGGSTDTQYF
TRBV9	TRBJ2-5	TRBD2	few	TGTGCCAGCAGCGTTTATGGTAGCGGGAAAGAGACCCAGTACTTC	CASSVYGSGKETQYF
TRBV7-9	TRBJ2-7	TRBD1	NA	TGTGCCAGCAGCCAGATCGGACAGGTAGACGAGCAGTACTTC	CASSQIGQVDEQYF
TRBV7-9	TRBJ1-2	NA	NA	TGTGCCAGCAGCCAACAGGGTATTCCCTATGGCTACACCTTC	CASSQQGIPYGYTF
TRBV2	TRBJ1-6	TRBD1	many	TGTGCCAGCAGCCCAGGGGGGTTCTCACCCCTCCACTTT	CASSPGGFSPLHF
TRBV2	TRBJ1-5	NA	NA	TGTGCCAGCAGTTCCCTGTGGGGCCAGCCCCAGCATTTT	CASSSLWGQPQHF
TRBV6-1	TRBJ2-5	TRBD2	NA	TGTGCCAGCAGTGAACACCTAGCGGGAGAGACCCAGTACTTC	CASSEHLAGETQYF
TRBV12-3/TRBV12-4	TRBJ2-1	TRBD2	few	TGTGCCAGCAGCCGGCGGGAGCTATACAATGAGCAGTTCTTC	CASSRRELYNEQFF
TRBV7-9	TRBJ2-3	NA	many	TGTGCCAGCAGCTTTCAGGAAGATACGCAGTATTTT	CASSFQEDTQYF
TRBV6-5	TRBJ2-6	TRBD2	NA	TGTGCCAGCAGCCGCTGGGCTAGCGGGAGAACGGGTGGGGCCAACGTCCTGACTTTC	CASSRWASGRTGGANVLTF
TRBV7-9	TRBJ2-7	NA	many	TGTGCCAGCAGTCGGGACTTGAGCTACGAGCAGTACTTC	CASSRDLSYEQYF
TRBV20-1	TRBJ2-2	TRBD2	once	TGCAGTGCTAGAGGCCCAACTAGCGGGGTAGGGGAGCTGTTTTTT	CSARGPTSGVGELFF
TRBV12-3/TRBV12-4	TRBJ1-6	TRBD1	many	TGTGCCAGCAGGGGACAGGGGGATAATTCACCCCTCCACTTT	CASRGQGDNSPLHF
TRBV12-3/TRBV12-4	TRBJ1-4	TRBD1	NA	TGTGCCAGCAGTTACAGGGGAGGAGGGGAAAAACTGTTTTTT	CASSYRGGGEKLFF
TRBV4-3	TRBJ2-6	TRBD1	few	TGCGCCAGCAGTCTCAACAGGGGGCGCCTACAAGGGGCCAACGTCCTGACTTTC	CASSLNRGRLQGANVLTF
TRBV20-1	TRBJ1-2	NA	few	TGCAGTGCAACAGGGAGGGACTATGGCTACACCTTC	CSATGRDYGYTF
TRBV7-2	TRBJ2-1	NA	NA	TGTGCCAGCAGCACCCCGTGGGCGGGGCGAGATGAGCAGTTCTTC	CASSTPWAGRDEQFF
TRBV20-1	TRBJ2-7	TRBD1	NA	TGCAGTCGCCAACAGGGGACCGGCCGGGAGCAGTACTTC	CSRQQGTGREQYF
TRBV6-2/TRBV6-3	TRBJ1-1	TRBD1	many	TGTGCCAGCATCTTGGACAGGGTAGGAACTGAAGCTTTCTTT	CASILDRVGTEAFF
TRBV7-9	TRBJ2-7	TRBD2	NA	TGTGCCAGCAGCCCCGGGACTAGCGGTGAGCAGTACTTC	CASSPGTSGEQYF
TRBV5-1	TRBJ1-1	NA	few	TGCGCCAGCAGCTTGGGTCGGCAGCGGTACAACACTGAAGCTTTCTTT	CASSLGRQRYNTEAFF